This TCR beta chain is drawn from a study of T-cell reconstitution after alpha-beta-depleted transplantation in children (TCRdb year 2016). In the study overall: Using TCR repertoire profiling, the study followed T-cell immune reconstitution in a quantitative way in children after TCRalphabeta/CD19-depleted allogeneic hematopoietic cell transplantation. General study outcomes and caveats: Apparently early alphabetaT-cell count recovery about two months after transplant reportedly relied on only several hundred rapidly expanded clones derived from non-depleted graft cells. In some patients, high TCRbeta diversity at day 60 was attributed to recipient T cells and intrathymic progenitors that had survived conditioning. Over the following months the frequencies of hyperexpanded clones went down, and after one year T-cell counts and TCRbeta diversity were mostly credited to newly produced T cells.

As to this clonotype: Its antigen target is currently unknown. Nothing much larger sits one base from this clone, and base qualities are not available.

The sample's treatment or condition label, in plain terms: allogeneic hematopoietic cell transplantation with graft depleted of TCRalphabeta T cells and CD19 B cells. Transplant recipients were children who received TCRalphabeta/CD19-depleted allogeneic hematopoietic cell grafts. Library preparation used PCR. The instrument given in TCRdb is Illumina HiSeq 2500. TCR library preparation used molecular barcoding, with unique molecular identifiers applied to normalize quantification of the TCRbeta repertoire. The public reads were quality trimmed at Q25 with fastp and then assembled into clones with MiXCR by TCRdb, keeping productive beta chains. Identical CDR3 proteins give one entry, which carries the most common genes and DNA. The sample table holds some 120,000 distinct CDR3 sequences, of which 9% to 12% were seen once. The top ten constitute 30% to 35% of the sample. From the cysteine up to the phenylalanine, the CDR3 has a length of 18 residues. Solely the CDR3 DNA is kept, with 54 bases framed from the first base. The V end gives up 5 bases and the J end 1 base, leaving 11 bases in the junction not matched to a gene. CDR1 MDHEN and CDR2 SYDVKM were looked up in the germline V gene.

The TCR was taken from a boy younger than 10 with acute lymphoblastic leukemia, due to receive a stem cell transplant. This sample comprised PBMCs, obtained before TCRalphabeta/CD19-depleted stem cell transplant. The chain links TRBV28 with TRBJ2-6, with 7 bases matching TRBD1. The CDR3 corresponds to CASSHGTVLRSGANVLTF. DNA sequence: TGTGCCAGCAGTCACGGGACAGTTCTTAGGTCTGGGGCCAACGTCCTGACTTTC.